The 2 T cell receptor beta chains presented below share a single source sample, sequenced in a study of blood T cell repertoires in COVID-19. Profiled with immunoSEQ multiplex PCR; TCRdb holds only in-frame clones, not every one. The sample comprises 180,000 or so clones, about 85% of which are singletons, and 1.2% rests with the top ten. Sequencing was performed on peripheral blood. The receptors were gathered from a man in his sixties who had recovered from COVID-19.

A remark on this clone: One junction end disagrees with the germline gene, perhaps due to a read error. The CDR3 sequence: CASSPSLGGNEKLFF. The CDR3 coding sequence is TGTGCTAGCAGCCCTAGCCTGGGGGGAAATGAAAAACTGTTTTTT. The chain joins TRBV7-7 to TRBJ1-4; TRBD1 is a possible D gene (5 bases). The CDR3 is 15 residues long. From germline, CDR1 is SSHAT and CDR2 FNYEAQ (reference sequence).

This clone was seen more than once but under ten times. The CDR3 DNA is TGTGCCAGCGAGGAAGTCCTAGCCAAAAACATTCAGTACTTC. Amino acids: CASEEVLAKNIQYF. The chain couples TRBV6-5 to TRBJ2-4, with D unresolved. The CDR3 covers 14 residues. CDR1 MNHEY and CDR2 SVGAGI come from the germline V gene. V was pared by 8 bases and J by 0 bases, with 11 bases between.